Below are 25 T cell receptor beta chains sequenced from a single sample in a study of cytomegalovirus exposure and HLA in healthy donors. PCR involved 60 Vbeta and 13 Jbeta primers. Measured with immunoSEQ multiplex PCR; TCRdb has only the in-frame clones, and not every one. This sample yields about 270,000 clones, of which about nine tenths are seen a single time; around 4.2% belongs to the top ten. Sequenced: PBMCs. These receptor sequences come from a man between 35 and 55 years old in good health and CMV-seropositive.

The V and J genes are TRBV7-8 and TRBJ2-1; 7 nucleotides match TRBD1. The CDR3 contains 15 residues. V shed 4 bases, J shed 5 bases, and the junction held 8 bases outside the gene matches. CDR1 is SGHVS, CDR2 FQNEAQ, per germline. The CDR3 DNA sequence: TGTGCCAGCAGCTATGACAGGGCAAGAGACAATGAGCAGTTCTTC. Protein: CASSYDRARDNEQFF.

The chain links TRBV5-1 to TRBJ1-2, with 9 nucleotides matching TRBD1. The CDR3 runs to 13 residues. Trimming removed 3 bases from V and 3 bases from J; junction bases left unmatched: 0. Germline assignment: CDR1 SGHRS and CDR2 YFSETQ. The CDR3 is CASSWTGDYGYTF. CDR3 sequence (DNA): TGCGCCAGCAGCTGGACAGGGGACTATGGCTACACCTTC. Variable domain in full (rest from reference TRBV5-1 and TRBJ1-2): KAGVTQTPRYLIKTRGQQVTLSCSPISGHRSVSWYQQTPGQGLQFLFEYFSETQRNKGNFPGRFSGRQFSNSRSEMNVSTLELGDSALYLCASSWTGDYGYTFGSGTRLTVV.

In DNA form, the CDR3 reads TGTGCCAGCAGTCCCGGACAGGGGAAGCTTGGGAATGAAAAACTGTTTTTT. This codes for CASSPGQGKLGNEKLFF. The chain combines TRBV27 with TRBJ1-4, with 9 bases fitting TRBD1. The length of the CDR3 is 17 residues. V lost 5 bases, J lost 5 bases, and 12 bases stayed unmatched. The germline V gene has CDR1 MNHEY and CDR2 SMNVEV (reference sequence). Full variable domain (remainder filled in from reference TRBV27 and TRBJ1-4): EAQVTQNPRYLITVTGKKLTVTCSQNMNHEYMSWYRQDPGLGLRQIYYSMNVEVTDKGDVPEGYKVSRKEKRNFPLILESPSPNQTSLYFCASSPGQGKLGNEKLFFGSGTQLSVL.

The table lists this clone with a few counts. CDR3 sequence: CASSFQAAQETQYF. CDR3 DNA: TGCGCCAGCAGCTTCCAAGCGGCACAAGAGACCCAGTACTTC. The J gene is TRBJ2-5, the V gene TRBV5-1; a weak D match, TRBD2 (5 bases). V dropped 2 bases and J dropped 2 bases, with 10 bases sitting between them. Germline values: CDR1 SGHRS, CDR2 YFSETQ. The CDR3 length is 14 residues.

The chain couples TRBV27 to TRBJ2-7; 7 nucleotides agree with TRBD1. This CDR3 contains 15 residues. The germline CDR1 and CDR2 sequences are MNHEY and SMNVEV (reference sequence). V was pared by 4 bases and J by 2 bases, with 8 bases of the junction left unmatched. CDR3 DNA: TGTGCCAGCAGTTCCCGACAGGGAATCCCCTACGAGCAGTACTTC. Its translation is CASSSRQGIPYEQYF.

This clone was seen only once. The chain links TRBV2 to TRBJ2-3; 14 bases line up with TRBD2. Germline V gene data show CDR1 as SNHLY and CDR2 as FYNNEI. The CDR3 length is 15 residues. The V segment lost 6 bases and the J segment 4 bases; nucleotides outside the gene matches: 3. CDR3 protein: CASSGTSGRPDTQYF. The DNA of the CDR3 is TGTGCCAGCAGCGGGACTAGCGGGAGACCAGATACGCAGTATTTT. The full variable domain, completed using reference TRBV2 and TRBJ2-3, is EPEVTQTPSHQVTQMGQEVILRCVPISNHLYFYWYRQILGQKVEFLVSFYNNEISEKSEIFDDQFSVERPDGSNFTLKIRSTKLEDSAMYFCASSGTSGRPDTQYFGPGTRLTVL.

This clone has only a few counts. This chain uses TRBV6-5 with TRBJ1-1; 7 bases are a match to TRBD1. The CDR3 covers 14 residues. V lost 0 bases and J lost 6; bases outside the gene matches: 4. The germline gives CDR1 MNHEY, CDR2 SVGAGI. Here the CDR3 DNA reads TGTGCCAGCAGTTACTCTAGACAGGGATCTGAAGCTTTCTTT. It encodes CASSYSRQGSEAFF.

CDR3 in amino acids: CASSFDSYNEQFF. The CDR3, as DNA: TGTGCCAGCAGTTTTGACAGCTACAATGAGCAGTTCTTC. The chain recombines TRBV28 with TRBJ2-1; perhaps TRBD1 as D (5 bases). This CDR3 is 13 amino acids long. CDR1 and CDR2 (germline): MDHEN, SYDVKM. V shed 3 bases and J shed 3 bases, with 6 bases lying between them.

This chain links TRBV4-1 with TRBJ2-2, with a weak D call TRBD2 (5 bases). Germline V CDR1 and CDR2: MGHRA, YSYEKL. This CDR3 contains 16 residues. Trimming cost V 5 bases and J 0 bases, with 13 bases left between them. This chain's CDR3 is CASSFNTGSNTGELFF. DNA for the CDR3: TGCGCCAGCAGCTTCAATACGGGGTCGAACACCGGGGAGCTGTTTTTT.

This chain connects TRBV18 to TRBJ2-7; D is uncertain. The V gene lost 6 bases and the J gene lost 1 base, with 7 bases spanning the gap. The CDR3 extends over 12 amino acids. Germline loops: CDR1 KGHSH, CDR2 LQKENI. CDR3 DNA sequence: TGTGCCAGCTCGGGCAGTTCCTACGAGCAGTACTTC. Protein sequence: CASSGSSYEQYF.

The CDR3 loop reads CASSPRLAVRGDEQFF. CDR3 sequence (DNA): TGTGCCAGCAGCCCACGACTAGCCGTTCGAGGGGATGAGCAGTTCTTC. V gene TRBV7-9 combines with J gene TRBJ2-1; 7 nucleotides align to TRBD2. V shed 5 bases and J 8 bases; nucleotides not matched to a gene: 15. Germline assignment: CDR1 SEHNR and CDR2 FQNEAQ (reference sequence). The CDR3 totals 16 residues. The full variable domain, its missing parts supplied by reference TRBV7-9 and TRBJ2-1, is DTGVSQNPRHKITKRGQNVTFRCDPISEHNRLYWYRQTLGQGPEFLTYFQNEAQLEKSRLLSDRFSAERPKGSFSTLEIQRTEQGDSAMYLCASSPRLAVRGDEQFFGPGTRLTVL.

V usage is TRBV21-1 and J usage is TRBJ2-5; TRBD2 is taken as the D call from the table, unchecked against the DNA. TRBV21-1 is a known pseudogene. This CDR3 comprises 14 residues. CDR3 sequence reads: CASSKDARGETQYF. The CDR3 DNA is TGTGCCAGCAGCAAAGATGCCCGGGGGGAGACCCAGTACTTC.

This clone was counted a few times. The chain uses TRBV19 and TRBJ1-1; perhaps TRBD1 as D (6 bases). This CDR3 is built from 11 residues. Germline assignment: CDR1 LNHDA and CDR2 SQIVND (reference sequence). V was pared by 6 bases and J by 10 bases, with 12 bases between. The chain's CDR3 is CASRGTIGAFF. Written as DNA, the CDR3 is TGTGCCAGTAGGGGGACAATTGGAGCTTTCTTT.

The chain links TRBV5-5 to TRBJ2-7, with D unresolved. The CDR3 has 13 residues. Trimming stripped 2 bases from V and 1 base from J, with 7 bases between. The germline V gene has CDR1 SGHKS and CDR2 YYEKEE (reference sequence). CDR3: CASSLASSYEQYF. In nucleotides, the CDR3 is TGTGCCAGCAGCTTAGCGAGTTCCTACGAGCAGTACTTC.

Comments on this clone: Because the CDR3's place on the DNA is in doubt, the DNA is left out and the CDR3 is given as listed by TCRdb. The J gene is TRBJ1-1, the V gene TRBV19. Germline CDR1 reads LNHDA; CDR2 reads SQIVND (reference sequence). The length of the CDR3 is 13 amino acids, counting both ends. CDR3: CASTSGGNTEAFF.

About this clone: This sample includes further DNA sequences coding for the same CDR3. The chain combines TRBV27 with TRBJ2-7; 7 bases map to TRBD2. From germline, CDR1 is MNHEY and CDR2 SMNVEV (reference sequence). CDR3 length: 14 amino acids. V lost 5 bases to trimming and J lost 4 bases; unmatched junction nucleotides: 8. CDR3 in DNA: TGTGCCAGCAGTCTCGCGGGGGAGGGGTACGAGCAGTACTTC. It is translated as CASSLAGEGYEQYF.

In DNA, the CDR3 is TGTGCCAGCAGTTTCCCCGCCCAGGCGAACACTGAAGCTTTCTTT. It is translated as CASSFPAQANTEAFF. The V call is TRBV28, the J call TRBJ1-1; D is uncertain. CDR3 length: 15 amino acids. Germline CDR1 is MDHEN and CDR2 is SYDVKM. The germline V and J ends were trimmed by 3 bases and 1 base, with 12 bases remaining between them.

V and J are TRBV4-3 and TRBJ1-4; D possibly corresponds to TRBD1 (5 bases). This CDR3 contains 15 residues. Germline loops: CDR1 LGHNA, CDR2 YSLEER. Trimming removed 4 bases at V and 4 bases at J, with 13 bases between. CDR3 sequence: CASSLARVYNEKLFF. CDR3 bases: TGCGCCAGCAGCCTGGCCAGGGTTTATAATGAAAAACTGTTTTTT.

V usage is TRBV25-1 and J usage is TRBJ2-7, with 8 bases that match TRBD2. The V gene's germline CDR1 is MGHDK and CDR2 SYGVNS. This CDR3 comprises 12 residues. With 7 bases clipped from V and 6 bases from J, the junction kept 5 bases outside the gene matches. The CDR3 reads CASTLGGGEQYF. The CDR3 DNA is TGTGCCAGCACTCTCGGGGGGGGCGAGCAGTACTTC.

The chain has TRBV2 and TRBJ2-7, with TRBD2 matching 8 bases. This CDR3 spans 17 amino acids. The V gene end was trimmed by 4 bases and the J gene end by 3 bases; junction bases not matched to a gene: 14. The germline V gene has CDR1 SNHLY and CDR2 FYNNEI. The chain's CDR3 is CASSARGALAVNYEQYF. The DNA of the CDR3 is TGTGCCAGCAGTGCCCGGGGTGCACTAGCGGTGAACTACGAGCAGTACTTC. The whole variable domain, filled in from reference TRBV2 and TRBJ2-7, reads EPEVTQTPSHQVTQMGQEVILRCVPISNHLYFYWYRQILGQKVEFLVSFYNNEISEKSEIFDDQFSVERPDGSNFTLKIRSTKLEDSAMYFCASSARGALAVNYEQYFGPGTRLTVT.

The genes are TRBV6-5 and TRBJ2-1, with 11 bases fitting TRBD2. Losses at the gene ends were 4 bases for V and 9 bases for J; bases not matched to a gene: 5. This CDR3 contains 14 residues. Germline V gives CDR1 MNHEY, CDR2 SVGAGI. The CDR3 sequence is CASSSSGRLAEQFF. The CDR3 bases are TGTGCCAGCAGTTCTAGCGGGAGGTTGGCTGAGCAGTTCTTC.

The table lists this clone with a count of one. V and J are TRBV2 and TRBJ1-1; D gene unclear. V was trimmed by 3 bases and J by 1 base, leaving 9 bases between them. CDR1 is SNHLY, CDR2 FYNNEI, per germline. The CDR3 is 14 residues long. CDR3 nucleotides: TGTGCCAGCAGTGATTTCGGTCGGAACACTGAAGCTTTCTTT. Its translation is CASSDFGRNTEAFF.

The chain couples TRBV27 to TRBJ2-1; 10 bases are a match to TRBD2. Trimming cost V 8 bases and J 6 bases; bases outside gene matches: 4. Per the germline V gene, CDR1 is MNHEY and CDR2 is SMNVEV (reference sequence). The length of the CDR3 is 13 residues. CDR3 residues: CASRLAGLNEQFF. CDR3 sequence (DNA): TGTGCCAGCCGACTAGCGGGCCTCAATGAGCAGTTCTTC.

This chain's CDR3 is CASSPPGGFGEQYF. The CDR3 bases are TGTGCCAGCAGTCCCCCGGGGGGGTTCGGCGAGCAGTACTTC. The chain carries TRBV27 and TRBJ2-7, with 8 bases matching TRBD2. Germline V gene sequence: CDR1 MNHEY, CDR2 SMNVEV (reference sequence). J gave up 6 bases and V 5 bases, and 9 bases lay outside the gene matches. This CDR3 has 14 residues.

V usage is TRBV7-9 and J usage is TRBJ2-5; 7 bases are shared with TRBD2. Germline CDR1 SEHNR, CDR2 FQNEAQ (reference sequence). J was trimmed by 5 bases and V by 1 base; bases with no gene match: 10. The CDR3 loop spans 16 amino acids. CDR3 residues: CASSLGFERDWETQYF. The CDR3 DNA follows: TGTGCCAGCAGCTTAGGTTTTGAGCGGGATTGGGAGACCCAGTACTTC.